A single sample is the source of the 26 T cell receptor beta chains below, sequenced in a study of T cell repertoires in cytomegalovirus infection. One entry per CDR3 protein, called by TCRdb with MiXCR from the reads. The repertoire holds 97,000 or so distinct CDR3 sequences, with approximately 15% as singletons. Sequenced input: PBMCs. These receptors were taken from a human donor in good health (CMV status not recorded). Some clones in this sample may be carry-over from other donors' samples.

Only a few counts were recorded for this clonotype. V is TRBV28 and J is TRBJ1-1; 10 bases line up with TRBD1. Germline V gene data show CDR1 as MDHEN and CDR2 as SYDVKM. The CDR3 spans 14 residues. V lost 10 bases and J lost 10; bases outside the gene matches: 15. CDR3 coding DNA: TGTGCCATTCTACCGGGACAGGGGCCTACGGGAGCTTTCTTT. Amino acid sequence: CAILPGQGPTGAFF.

This clonotype was counted many times. The chain recombines TRBV19 with TRBJ1-2, with D perhaps matching TRBD1 (5 bases). The CDR3 covers 14 residues. Germline V gene lookup returns CDR1 LNHDA and CDR2 SQIVND (reference sequence). With 7 bases removed from V and 4 bases from J, the gap between germline ends came to 16 bases. The CDR3 loop is CASNPRGGGYGYTF. CDR3 sequence (DNA): TGTGCCAGTAACCCCCGCGGGGGTGGCTATGGCTACACCTTC.

In the case of this clonotype: Just one base apart from a much larger clone, this may be a read error. V is TRBV5-3 and J is TRBJ2-6, with D possibly matching TRBD1 (6 bases). TRBV5-3 is reported as an ORF; its role is uncertain. V lost 8 bases and J 0 bases, leaving 15 bases between the germline ends. The CDR3 has 16 residues. CDR3 DNA: TGTGCCAGCAGCGTGGGGGCTAGCTCTGGGGCCAACGTCCTGACTTTC. Its protein product is CASSVGASSGANVLTF.

The chain joins TRBV29-1 to TRBJ2-7; possible D gene TRBD1, 5 bases. The V end was cut by 4 bases, the J end by 5 bases, with 15 bases between. This CDR3 region has 13 residues. The germline CDR1 and CDR2 sequences are SQVTM and ANQGSEA. The CDR3 reads CSVGQTALHEQYF. The CDR3 coding sequence is TGCAGCGTTGGGCAGACAGCCCTCCACGAGCAGTACTTC.

This clonotype has a handful of counts. The CDR3 DNA reads TGTGCCAGCAGTGTAACAGGGGGAGGCACTGAAGCTTTCTTT. Translated: CASSVTGGGTEAFF. The chain uses TRBV2 and TRBJ1-1, with 8 bases aligning to TRBD1. V shed 4 bases, J shed 4 bases, and the junction held 5 bases outside the gene matches. Germline CDR1 reads SNHLY; CDR2 reads FYNNEI. The length of the CDR3 is 14 residues.

This clonotype came up many times. J is TRBJ1-3 and V is TRBV7-2; D gene ambiguous. V was cut by 1 base and J by 0 bases, with 10 bases left in between. The CDR3 runs to 16 residues. Germline CDR1 reads SGHTA; CDR2 reads FQGNSA. DNA of the CDR3: TGTGCCAGCAGCTTAGGAGGCAGGATCTCTGGAAACACCATATATTTT. Translated, it gives CASSLGGRISGNTIYF. Filled out from reference TRBV7-2 and TRBJ1-3, the complete variable domain reads GAGVSQSPSNKVTEKGKDVELRCDPISGHTALYWYRQSLGQGLEFLIYFQGNSAPDKSGLPSDRFSAERTGGSVSTLTIQRTQQEDSAVYLCASSLGGRISGNTIYFGEGSWLTVV.

The chain combines TRBV20-1 with TRBJ2-3; 7 nucleotides agree with TRBD2. The CDR3 extends over 15 amino acids. V lost 2 bases, J lost 4 bases, and 9 bases stayed unmatched. The germline V gene encodes CDR1 DFQATT and CDR2 SNEGSKA (reference sequence). As DNA, the CDR3 is TGCAGTGCTAGATCCAGGGAGGGGTACGCAGATACGCAGTATTTT. Translated: CSARSREGYADTQYF.

This clonotype was seen just once. This sequence joins TRBV28 and TRBJ2-1; 14 positions match TRBD2. The CDR3 totals 17 residues. Looked up from germline, CDR1 is MDHEN and CDR2 is SYDVKM. The V segment lost 4 bases and the J segment 8 bases; nucleotides outside the gene matches: 10. Here the CDR3 DNA reads TGTGCCAGCAGTTCCGCCTGGACTAGCGGGGGGCGAGATGAGCAGTTCTTC. Its translation is CASSSAWTSGGRDEQFF.

This clonotype was recorded a few times. The chain combines TRBV14 with TRBJ2-5, with D possibly being TRBD2 (6 bases). Germline V gene sequence: CDR1 SGHDN, CDR2 FVKESK. The CDR3 is 15 amino acids. The ends were cut back, 2 bases at V and 1 base at J, with 11 bases in the middle. The CDR3 here is CASSQTLRGQETQYF. The CDR3 DNA follows: TGTGCCAGCAGCCAAACCCTGCGGGGCCAAGAGACCCAGTACTTC.

This clonotype showed up many times. The rearrangement links TRBV7-2 to TRBJ1-1, with 7 bases identical to TRBD1. Germline V lookup: CDR1 SGHTA, CDR2 FQGNSA. V lost 1 base, J lost 0 bases, and 5 bases stayed unmatched. The CDR3 contains 16 residues. The CDR3 reads CASSLVDRAMNTEAFF. Written as DNA, the CDR3 is TGTGCCAGCAGCTTAGTCGACAGGGCGATGAACACTGAAGCTTTCTTT. Drawing the rest from reference TRBV7-2 and TRBJ1-1, the complete variable domain is GAGVSQSPSNKVTEKGKDVELRCDPISGHTALYWYRQSLGQGLEFLIYFQGNSAPDKSGLPSDRFSAERTGGSVSTLTIQRTQQEDSAVYLCASSLVDRAMNTEAFFGQGTRLTVV.

This chain links TRBV5-4 with TRBJ2-1; 11 bases align to TRBD1. This CDR3 spans 15 amino acids. The V segment lost 3 bases and the J segment 6 bases; nucleotides outside the gene matches: 5. In germline, CDR1 is SGHNT, CDR2 YYREEE (reference sequence). Here the CDR3 DNA reads TGTGCCAGCAGCTCTAACGGGACAGGGGGCAATGAGCAGTTCTTC. Protein product: CASSSNGTGGNEQFF.

This clonotype was counted at least ten times. The chain has TRBV7-6 and TRBJ2-5, with TRBD2 matching over 7 bases. CDR1 and CDR2 from the germline V gene are SGHVS and FNYEAQ. The CDR3 consists of 19 residues. Trimming cost V 1 base and J 0 bases; bases outside gene matches: 14. The CDR3 coding sequence is TGTGCCAGCAGCTTAGAGGTTGCCGGGGGGTACCCGTACCAAGAGACCCAGTACTTC. Amino acid sequence: CASSLEVAGGYPYQETQYF.

This clonotype has just a few counts. The chain employs TRBV5-5 and TRBJ2-2, with no clear D. Trimming shortened V by 0 bases and J by 6 bases, and 9 bases separated the two germline ends. Germline CDR1 is SGHKS and CDR2 is YYEKEE (reference sequence). The length of the CDR3 is 14 residues. The DNA of the CDR3 is TGTGCCAGCAGCTTGGGTGGTTTCGCCGGGGAGCTGTTTTTT. It is translated as CASSLGGFAGELFF.

The J gene is TRBJ2-3, the V gene TRBV5-1, with 7 nucleotides matching TRBD2. Germline trimming cut 4 bases from V and 0 bases from J; bases unmatched to any gene: 11. CDR3 length: 17 amino acids. In germline, CDR1 is SGHRS, CDR2 YFSETQ. The CDR3 coding sequence is TGCGCCAGCAGCCCCCCCGTGGGGGGGGGGAGCACAGATACGCAGTATTTT. Residues: CASSPPVGGGSTDTQYF.

This clonotype has at least ten counts. The rearrangement links TRBV11-3 to TRBJ1-3; D is ambiguous. CDR1 and CDR2 from the germline V gene are SGHNT and YENEEA. This CDR3 is 13 amino acids long. Trimming pared 4 bases from V and 0 bases from J, leaving 4 bases between. Written as DNA, the CDR3 is TGTGCCAGCAGCTCTGCCTCTGGAAACACCATATATTTT. Encoded protein: CASSSASGNTIYF.

This clonotype occurred a few times. The chain carries TRBV20-1 and TRBJ2-7; D gene uncertain. V was pared by 3 bases and J by 0 bases, with 9 bases between. The CDR3 totals 13 residues. Germline V gene data show CDR1 as DFQATT and CDR2 as SNEGSKA (reference sequence). The CDR3 protein is CSARSASSYEQYF. CDR3 nucleotide sequence: TGCAGTGCTAGGAGTGCGTCCTCCTACGAGCAGTACTTC.

The V gene is TRBV28, the J gene TRBJ2-3; 8 bases fit TRBD1. From germline, CDR1 is MDHEN and CDR2 SYDVKM. Trimming cost V 8 bases and J 0 bases; bases outside gene matches: 10. The CDR3 is 16 residues long. CDR3 bases: TGTGCCAGCGGACTTGAGACAGGGGCTAGCACAGATACGCAGTATTTT. Amino acids: CASGLETGASTDTQYF.

This clonotype was detected ten times or more. The rearrangement joins TRBV7-8 to TRBJ1-5; D is possibly TRBD1 (5 bases). The CDR3 runs to 15 residues. V was cut by 5 bases and J by 5 bases, with 16 bases left in between. Germline values: CDR1 SGHVS, CDR2 FQNEAQ. CDR3 nucleotides: TGTGCCAGCAGCCTCGGAGCGGGGCAGGATCAGCCCCAGCATTTT. This sequence encodes CASSLGAGQDQPQHF.

This clonotype was counted at least ten times. The rearrangement joins TRBV27 to TRBJ1-1; no firm D call. Trimming took off 5 bases at V and 2 bases at J, with 12 bases between the two ends. Germline V gives CDR1 MNHEY, CDR2 SMNVEV (reference sequence). CDR3 length: 14 residues. This chain's CDR3 is CASSPTRGNTEAFF. CDR3 bases: TGTGCCAGCAGTCCCACCCGGGGAAACACTGAAGCTTTCTTT.

This clonotype has ten or more counts. The V and J genes are TRBV28 and TRBJ2-1; D assignment may be TRBD1 or TRBD2 (6 bases each). The CDR3 is 14 residues long. From germline, CDR1 is MDHEN and CDR2 SYDVKM. V was shortened by 5 bases and J by 10 bases, with 18 bases between the two germline ends. CDR3 amino acids: CASSRSGHGGEQFF. The CDR3 DNA is TGTGCCAGCAGTCGTTCGGGACACGGAGGGGAGCAGTTCTTC.

The rearrangement uses TRBV11-2 and TRBJ1-1, with a possible D match to TRBD1 (6 bases). V dropped 0 bases and J dropped 9 bases, with 8 bases sitting between them. This CDR3 comprises 12 residues. Germline CDR1 and CDR2: SGHAT and FQNNGV. CDR3 amino acids: CASSLDQGQAFF. The CDR3 region has the DNA TGTGCCAGCAGCTTAGATCAGGGGCAAGCTTTCTTT.

This clonotype was seen at least ten times. Germline is not matched at one junction end, which may reflect a read error. The chain couples TRBV7-9 to TRBJ2-2; the D call may be TRBD1 or TRBD2 (5 bases each). In germline, CDR1 is SEHNR, CDR2 FQNEAQ (reference sequence). This CDR3 is 14 amino acids long. As DNA, the CDR3 is TGTGCCGGCAGAGGGGAGTTGAACACCGGGGAGCTGTTTTTT. Translated: CAGRGELNTGELFF. The full variable domain, with the rest looked up from reference TRBV7-9 and TRBJ2-2, is DTGVSQNPRHKITKRGQNVTFRCDPISEHNRLYWYRQTLGQGPEFLTYFQNEAQLEKSRLLSDRFSAERPKGSFSTLEIQRTEQGDSAMYLCAGRGELNTGELFFGEGSRLTVL.

In this sample, this clonotype turned up a few times. This sequence joins TRBV20-1 and TRBJ2-7, with 8 bases lining up with TRBD2. Germline V gene lookup returns CDR1 DFQATT and CDR2 SNEGSKA (reference sequence). This CDR3 is built from 15 residues. V lost 6 bases, J lost 2 bases, and 12 bases stayed unmatched. In nucleotides, the CDR3 is TGCAGTGCGACCCCGGGACTAGGATCGCCCTACGAGCAGTACTTC. It encodes CSATPGLGSPYEQYF.

This clonotype has only a few counts. The chain has TRBV4-1 and TRBJ1-5, with TRBD1 matching over 7 bases. CDR1 is MGHRA, CDR2 YSYEKL, per germline. This CDR3 has 15 residues. With 2 bases clipped from V and 2 bases from J, the junction kept 3 bases outside the gene matches. The CDR3 nucleotides read TGCGCCAGCAGCCAATTTGGGACAGGCAATCAGCCCCAGCATTTT. Protein: CASSQFGTGNQPQHF.

This clonotype has a handful of counts. V is TRBV3-1 and J is TRBJ1-1; 11 bases align to TRBD1. The V gene end was trimmed by 4 bases and the J gene end by 3 bases; junction bases not matched to a gene: 4. CDR3 length equals 15 residues. The V gene's germline CDR1 is LGHDT and CDR2 YNNKEL (reference sequence). DNA of the CDR3: TGTGCCAGCAGCCGGGACAGGGGGACTCACACTGAAGCTTTCTTT. Protein sequence: CASSRDRGTHTEAFF. The complete variable domain, with remaining parts taken from reference TRBV3-1 and TRBJ1-1, reads DTAVSQTPKYLVTQMGNDKSIKCEQNLGHDTMYWYKQDSKKFLKIMFSYNNKELIINETVPNRFSPKSPDKAHLNLHINSLELGDSAVYFCASSRDRGTHTEAFFGQGTRLTVV.

The CDR3 is CANTTSPLYEQYF. In DNA form, the CDR3 reads TGTGCCAACACCACCTCCCCCTTGTACGAGCAGTACTTC. The V call is TRBV28, the J call TRBJ2-7; D gene uncertain. Per germline, CDR1 MDHEN and CDR2 SYDVKM. The CDR3 has 13 residues. V shed 10 bases and J shed 4 bases, with 17 bases lying between them. Variable domain in full (rest from reference TRBV28 and TRBJ2-7): DVKVTQSSRYLVKRTGEKVFLECVQDMDHENMFWYRQDPGLGLRLIYFSYDVKMKEKGDIPEGYSVSREKKERFSLILESASTNQTSMYLCANTTSPLYEQYFGPGTRLTVT.